This is a list of T cell receptor beta chains from one sample in a study of T-cell reconstitution after alpha-beta-depleted transplantation in children. TCRdb fed the PCR reads into MiXCR, producing one record per CDR3 protein. This sample has 200,000 to 250,000 distinct CDR3 sequences, with 20% to 30% found just once. The sample consisted of PBMCs, mostly from graft donor cells, taken 360 days after TCRalphabeta/CD19-depleted stem cell transplant. The receptors here all came from a female patient between 2 and 15 years old who had a stem cell transplant for congenital amegakaryocytic thrombocytopenia, so the T cells may come from the graft donor. CDR3s include the opening cysteine and the closing phenylalanine or tryptophan. The D gene is left open where the match is weak. Rows may omit the clone size; those that give it use once, few, many or a size class.

j_call v_call d_call clone_size cdr3_aa cdr3_nt
TRBJ2-7 TRBV3-1 TRBD1 NA CATSPGPTGGYLSEQYF TGTGCCACCAGCCCGGGCCCGACAGGGGGCTATCTCTCGGAGCAGTACTTC
TRBJ2-1 TRBV6-1 TRBD1 NA CASTIIRGPFSYNEQFF TGTGCCAGCACGATAATCAGGGGGCCCTTCTCCTACAATGAGCAGTTCTTC
TRBJ2-7 TRBV5-1 TRBD2 few CASSLVGTSGSYEQYF TGCGCCAGCAGCTTGGTTGGGACTAGCGGCTCCTACGAGCAGTACTTC
TRBJ2-1 TRBV10-3 TRBD1 few CAISQTGGDYPNEQFF TGTGCCATCAGCCAGACAGGGGGGGACTATCCCAATGAGCAGTTCTTC
TRBJ2-7 TRBV4-2 NA NA CASSQPDGSYEQYF TGTGCCAGCAGCCAACCAGACGGGTCCTACGAGCAGTACTTC
TRBJ1-1 TRBV20-1 NA few CSASGHMNTEAFF TGCAGTGCTAGCGGGCATATGAACACTGAAGCTTTCTTT
TRBJ2-6 TRBV29-1 NA few CSVSSSGANVLTF TGCAGCGTTAGCAGCTCTGGGGCCAACGTCCTGACTTTC
TRBJ2-7 TRBV4-1 NA NA CASSQQWRGGDLRVQYF TGCGCCAGCAGCCAACAATGGCGTGGCGGGGACCTACGTGTGCAGTACTTC
TRBJ1-1 TRBV11-2 NA NA CASSLLRGYTEAFF TGTGCCAGCAGCTTATTGAGGGGTTACACTGAAGCTTTCTTT
TRBJ2-3 TRBV28 NA few CASSPSSADTQYF TGTGCCAGCAGCCCGAGCTCGGCAGATACGCAGTATTTT
TRBJ2-7 TRBV28 NA few CASTSSPYEQYF TGTGCCAGCACGAGTAGCCCCTACGAGCAGTACTTC
TRBJ2-7 TRBV4-1 NA few CASSQVPSISFQGYSYEQYF TGCGCCAGCAGCCAAGTCCCCAGTATCAGCTTCCAGGGATATTCCTACGAGCAGTACTTC
TRBJ1-2 TRBV3-1 NA NA CASSQVTETNYGYTF TGTGCCAGCAGCCAAGTGACAGAAACTAACTATGGCTACACCTTC
TRBJ1-2 TRBV3-1 TRBD1 NA CASSLQGIGYTF TGTGCCAGCAGCCTACAGGGGATAGGCTACACCTTC
TRBJ2-5 TRBV12-3/TRBV12-4 TRBD2 NA CASRAGTSGRVREETQYF TGTGCCAGCAGGGCCGGGACTAGCGGGAGGGTCCGGGAGGAGACCCAGTACTTC
TRBJ2-2 TRBV27 NA NA CASRFMRATGELFF TGTGCCAGCAGATTTATGAGGGCCACCGGGGAGCTGTTTTTT
TRBJ1-2 TRBV12-3/TRBV12-4 NA NA CASSTTRMGYTF TGTGCCAGCAGCACTACTCGGATGGGCTACACCTTC
TRBJ2-7 TRBV7-8 NA NA CASSLGAGDEQYF TGTGCCAGCAGCTTAGGGGCAGGGGACGAGCAGTACTTC
TRBJ1-2 TRBV4-2 NA NA CASSQEGDRRDYTF TGTGCCAGCAGCCAAGAGGGAGACAGACGTGACTACACCTTC
TRBJ1-5 TRBV12-3/TRBV12-4 TRBD1 NA CASSLRGQGRQPQHF TGTGCCAGCAGTCTTCGGGGACAGGGGCGACAGCCCCAGCATTTT
TRBJ2-2 TRBV20-1 NA few CSATRQRDTGELFF TGCAGTGCGACGAGACAGCGCGACACCGGGGAGCTGTTTTTT
TRBJ2-3 TRBV6-1 NA few CASSRDGTDTQYF TGTGCCAGCAGCCGGGACGGAACAGATACGCAGTATTTT
TRBJ2-7 TRBV7-9 TRBD2 NA CASSLNPGLVGVYEQYF TGTGCCAGCAGCTTAAATCCGGGACTAGTAGGAGTCTACGAGCAGTACTTC
TRBJ1-4 TRBV12-3/TRBV12-4 TRBD1 NA CASSLRGTAPEKLFF TGTGCCAGCAGTTTAAGAGGGACAGCCCCTGAAAAACTGTTTTTT
TRBJ2-7 TRBV2 TRBD1 few CASSEYEGAEQYF TGTGCCAGCAGTGAATATGAGGGGGCCGAGCAGTACTTC
TRBJ2-2 TRBV6-5 NA NA CASSYRQGFTGELFF TGTGCCAGCAGTTACAGGCAGGGGTTCACCGGGGAGCTGTTTTTT
TRBJ2-7 TRBV9 NA once CASSVGGAAGAYEQYF TGTGCCAGCAGCGTAGGCGGGGCCGCCGGAGCCTACGAGCAGTACTTC
TRBJ2-5 TRBV3-1 NA NA CASSLAIEQGHYSETQYF TGTGCCAGCAGCCTTGCCATTGAACAGGGTCATTATTCGGAGACCCAGTACTTC
TRBJ2-2 TRBV28 NA NA CASSGPRWDTGELFF TGTGCCAGCAGCGGACCGAGGTGGGACACCGGGGAGCTGTTTTTT
TRBJ2-1 TRBV25-1 NA few CASGVYTDEQFF TGTGCCTCTGGCGTTTACACGGATGAGCAGTTCTTC
TRBJ2-7 TRBV12-3/TRBV12-4 NA NA CASSLGVPGHLYEQYF TGTGCCAGCAGCCTGGGGGTCCCGGGACACCTTTACGAGCAGTACTTC
TRBJ2-1 TRBV7-9 NA NA CASNRWGAGNEQFF TGTGCCAGCAACCGGTGGGGGGCCGGCAATGAGCAGTTCTTC
TRBJ2-7 TRBV5-1 TRBD1 NA CASSSGQAFSYEQYF TGCGCCAGCAGCTCCGGACAGGCCTTCTCCTACGAGCAGTACTTC
TRBJ2-1 TRBV29-1 TRBD2 many CSVEGRYSGDNEQFF TGCAGCGTTGAAGGGAGATACAGCGGGGACAATGAGCAGTTCTTC
TRBJ2-7 TRBV12-3/TRBV12-4 NA few CASSYFGEQYF TGTGCCAGCAGTTATTTTGGCGAGCAGTACTTC
TRBJ2-7 TRBV29-1 NA NA CSVVVVSEGYEQYF TGCAGCGTTGTAGTAGTGAGTGAGGGGTACGAGCAGTACTTC
TRBJ2-7 TRBV12-3/TRBV12-4 TRBD2 NA CASSFMGLPPEQYF TGTGCCAGCAGTTTCATGGGACTACCACCCGAGCAGTACTTC
TRBJ2-3 TRBV6-1 NA few CASSDWWETDTQYF TGTGCCAGCAGTGACTGGTGGGAGACAGATACGCAGTATTTT
TRBJ2-3 TRBV2 TRBD1 NA CASKTGSFDTQYF TGTGCCAGCAAGACAGGGAGCTTCGATACGCAGTATTTT
TRBJ2-2 TRBV20-1 TRBD2 NA CSAPHSGGANTGELFF TGCAGTGCCCCTCATAGCGGGGGGGCGAACACCGGGGAGCTGTTTTTT
TRBJ2-4 TRBV10-3 TRBD2 many CAISEQASGSYIQYF TGTGCCATCAGTGAGCAAGCTAGCGGGAGTTACATTCAGTACTTC